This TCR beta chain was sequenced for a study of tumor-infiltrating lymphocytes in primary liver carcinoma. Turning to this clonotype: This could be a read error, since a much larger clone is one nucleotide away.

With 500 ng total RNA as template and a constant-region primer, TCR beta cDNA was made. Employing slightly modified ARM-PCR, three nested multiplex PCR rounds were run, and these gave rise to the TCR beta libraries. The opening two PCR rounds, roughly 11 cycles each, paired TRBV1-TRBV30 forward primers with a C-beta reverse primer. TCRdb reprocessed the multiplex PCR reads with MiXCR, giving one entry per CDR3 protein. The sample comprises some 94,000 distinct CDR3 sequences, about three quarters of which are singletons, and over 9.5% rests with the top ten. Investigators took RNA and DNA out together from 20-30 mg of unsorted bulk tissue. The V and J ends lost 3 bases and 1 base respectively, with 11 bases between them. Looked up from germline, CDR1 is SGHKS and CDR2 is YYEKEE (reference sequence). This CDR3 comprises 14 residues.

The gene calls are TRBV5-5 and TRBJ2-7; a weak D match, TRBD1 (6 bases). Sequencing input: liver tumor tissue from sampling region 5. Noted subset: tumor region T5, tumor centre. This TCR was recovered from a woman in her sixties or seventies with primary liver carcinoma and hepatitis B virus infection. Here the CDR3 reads CASSSSTGSYEQYF. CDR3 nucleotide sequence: TGTGCCAGCAGCTCCAGTACAGGGTCCTACGAGCAGTACTTC.